The 21 T cell receptor beta chains below all came from one sample that was sequenced in a study of monozygotic twins with inflammatory bowel disease. Following a re-call of the 5' RACE reads, TCRdb has one entry per CDR3 protein and lacks DNA. This sample's table reports 150,000 to 200,000 distinct CDR3 sequences. The sample comprised blood. Source of these receptors: a human donor with ulcerative colitis or Crohn's disease, or a healthy co-twin of an affected twin (not recorded which).

The rearrangement joins TRBV20-1 to TRBJ2-2; TCRdb's D call, TRBD1, is unchecked because there is no DNA. This CDR3 contains 14 residues. Germline CDR1 is DFQATT and CDR2 is SNEGSKA (reference sequence). The CDR3 sequence is CSAPGISNTGELFF.

The CDR3 loop reads CATSTPATRESGASSGANVLTF. This chain links TRBV15 with TRBJ2-6; TCRdb's assignment of TRBD1 cannot be checked, as there is no DNA. This CDR3 region has 22 residues. Germline CDR1 LNHNV, CDR2 YYDKDF (reference sequence).

The V call is TRBV27, the J call TRBJ2-7. The CDR3 is made up of 13 amino acids. Germline CDR1 MNHEY, CDR2 SMNVEV (reference sequence). CDR3 sequence reads: CASSTNTGYEQYF.

CDR3 sequence: CASSLLRGRGEQFF. The chain couples TRBV11-2 to TRBJ2-1; no DNA is available, so the TRBD1 call from TCRdb remains unchecked. In germline, CDR1 is SGHAT, CDR2 FQNNGV. The CDR3 extends over 14 amino acids.

CDR3 protein: CASSSGTLDNQPQHF. This rearrangement joins TRBV5-5 to TRBJ1-5; TCRdb's D call, TRBD1, is unchecked because there is no DNA. The germline CDR1 and CDR2 sequences are SGHKS and YYEKEE (reference sequence). The CDR3 length is 15 residues.

The genes are TRBV7-9 and TRBJ2-3. The germline gives CDR1 SEHNR, CDR2 FQNEAQ (reference sequence). This CDR3 spans 13 amino acids. The CDR3 sequence is CASSRLDTDTQYF. The whole variable domain, remainder taken from reference TRBV7-9 and TRBJ2-3, is DTGVSQNPRHKITKRGQNVTFRCDPISEHNRLYWYRQTLGQGPEFLTYFQNEAQLEKSRLLSDRFSAERPKGSFSTLEIQRTEQGDSAMYLCASSRLDTDTQYFGPGTRLTVL.

This rearrangement joins TRBV20-1 to TRBJ1-1; TCRdb proposes TRBD1, but this gene call is untestable without DNA. Germline assignment: CDR1 DFQATT and CDR2 SNEGSKA (reference sequence). This CDR3 spans 15 amino acids. The CDR3 loop reads CSATPHRGGNTEAFF.

The gene calls are TRBV27 and TRBJ2-2; the D call of TRBD1 rests on TCRdb alone, since no DNA is present to check it. This CDR3 contains 16 residues. Germline lookup yields CDR1 MNHEY and CDR2 SMNVEV (reference sequence). CDR3 residues: CASSSRQGAVWGELFF.

The CDR3 spells CASSLERDTEAFF. This chain uses TRBV7-7 with TRBJ1-1. This CDR3 is built from 13 residues. Germline-derived CDR1 and CDR2 are SSHAT and FNYEAQ (reference sequence).

The chain uses TRBV5-1 and TRBJ2-3. The germline V gene encodes CDR1 SGHRS and CDR2 YFSETQ. The CDR3 is made up of 18 amino acids. CDR3 in amino acids: CASSGEGLGLPSTDTQYF.

The chain combines TRBV11-3 with TRBJ1-3; TCRdb selects TRBD1, and the lack of DNA leaves this call unchecked. Germline CDR1 is SGHNT and CDR2 is YENEEA. CDR3 length: 14 residues. CDR3 loop: CASSTGAAGNTIYF.

V gene TRBV28 combines with J gene TRBJ2-6. The length of the CDR3 is 12 residues. Germline V lookup: CDR1 MDHEN, CDR2 SYDVKM. The CDR3 region is CASSSGANVLTF. Using reference TRBV28 and TRBJ2-6 for the parts outside the CDR3, the full variable domain is DVKVTQSSRYLVKRTGEKVFLECVQDMDHENMFWYRQDPGLGLRLIYFSYDVKMKEKGDIPEGYSVSREKKERFSLILESASTNQTSMYLCASSSGANVLTFGAGSRLTVL.

The gene calls are TRBV6-2 or TRBV6-3 and TRBJ2-1; absent DNA, TCRdb's TRBD2 call cannot be checked. The CDR3 spans 16 residues. Per the germline V gene, CDR1 is MNHEY and CDR2 is SVGEGT. CDR3 protein: CASSYPAGGRRNEQFF.

This rearrangement joins TRBV24-1 to TRBJ1-5. This CDR3 spans 12 amino acids. Germline CDR1 KGHDR, CDR2 SFDVKD. CDR3 amino acids: CATQISNQPQHF.

The V gene is TRBV15, the J gene TRBJ2-1; lacking DNA, the TRBD1 call made by TCRdb goes unchecked. Germline loops: CDR1 LNHNV, CDR2 YYDKDF (reference sequence). This CDR3 has 15 amino acids. The CDR3 sequence is CATSRDLGGSDEQFF.

The V call is TRBV7-3, the J call TRBJ2-5; absent DNA, TCRdb's TRBD2 call cannot be checked. CDR1 is SGHTA and CDR2 is FQGTGA in the germline V gene. The CDR3 totals 15 residues. CDR3: CASSGSSGRRETQYF.

V usage is TRBV4-1 and J usage is TRBJ2-1. The length of the CDR3 is 11 residues. Germline values: CDR1 MGHRA, CDR2 YSYEKL. The CDR3 loop reads CASSQANEQFF.

The V gene is TRBV5-6, the J gene TRBJ1-2; checking the TCRdb D call of TRBD1 is not possible without DNA. In germline, CDR1 is SGHDT, CDR2 YYEEEE. The CDR3 length is 12 residues. The CDR3 here is CASILGAGGYTF.

The rearrangement uses TRBV28 and TRBJ2-7; TCRdb's D call, TRBD2, is unchecked because there is no DNA. The CDR3 totals 14 residues. In germline, CDR1 is MDHEN, CDR2 SYDVKM. The CDR3 loop is CASSPRGLIYEQYF. Combining the CDR3 with reference TRBV28 and TRBJ2-7 gives the whole variable domain DVKVTQSSRYLVKRTGEKVFLECVQDMDHENMFWYRQDPGLGLRLIYFSYDVKMKEKGDIPEGYSVSREKKERFSLILESASTNQTSMYLCASSPRGLIYEQYFGPGTRLTVT.

The CDR3 spells CASSSDRERTEAFF. The chain recombines TRBV7-9 with TRBJ1-1; the TCRdb D gene call, TRBD1, has no DNA to confirm it. The CDR3 extends over 14 amino acids. The germline CDR1 and CDR2 sequences are SEHNR and FQNEAQ (reference sequence). Full variable domain (remainder filled in from reference TRBV7-9 and TRBJ1-1): DTGVSQNPRHKITKRGQNVTFRCDPISEHNRLYWYRQTLGQGPEFLTYFQNEAQLEKSRLLSDRFSAERPKGSFSTLEIQRTEQGDSAMYLCASSSDRERTEAFFGQGTRLTVV.

The rearrangement uses TRBV7-3 and TRBJ2-3. The CDR3 length is 16 residues. Per the germline V gene, CDR1 is SGHTA and CDR2 is FQGTGA. The CDR3: CASSLSRLPTTDTQYF.